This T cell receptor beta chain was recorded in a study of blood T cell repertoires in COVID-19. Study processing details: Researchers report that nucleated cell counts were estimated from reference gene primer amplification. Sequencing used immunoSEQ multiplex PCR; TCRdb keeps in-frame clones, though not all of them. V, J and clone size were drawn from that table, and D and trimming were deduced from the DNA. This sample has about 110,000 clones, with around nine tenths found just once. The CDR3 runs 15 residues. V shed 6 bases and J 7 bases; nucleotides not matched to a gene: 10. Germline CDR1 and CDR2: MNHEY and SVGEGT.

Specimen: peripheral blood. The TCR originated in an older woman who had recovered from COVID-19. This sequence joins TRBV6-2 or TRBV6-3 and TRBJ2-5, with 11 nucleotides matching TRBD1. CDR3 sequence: CASSLRDRGAGTQYF. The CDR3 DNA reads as TGTGCCAGCAGCCTCCGGGACAGGGGGGCAGGGACCCAGTACTTC.